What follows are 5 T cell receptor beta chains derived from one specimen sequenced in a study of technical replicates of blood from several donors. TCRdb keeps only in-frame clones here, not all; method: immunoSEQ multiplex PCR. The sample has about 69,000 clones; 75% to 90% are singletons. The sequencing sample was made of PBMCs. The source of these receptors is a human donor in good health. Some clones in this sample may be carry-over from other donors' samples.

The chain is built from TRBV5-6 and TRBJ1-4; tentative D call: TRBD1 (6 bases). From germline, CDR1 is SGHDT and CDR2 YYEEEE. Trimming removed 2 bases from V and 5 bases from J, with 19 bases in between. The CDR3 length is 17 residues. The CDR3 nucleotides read TGTGCCAGCAGCTTATTACCAACCGGGACAAAAAATGAAAAACTGTTTTTT. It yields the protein CASSLLPTGTKNEKLFF.

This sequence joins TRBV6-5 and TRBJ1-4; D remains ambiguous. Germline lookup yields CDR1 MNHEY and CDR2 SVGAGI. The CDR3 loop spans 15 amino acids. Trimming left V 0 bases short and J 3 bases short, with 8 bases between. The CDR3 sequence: CASSYSQLPNEKLFF. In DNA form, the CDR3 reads TGTGCCAGCAGTTACTCGCAACTCCCTAATGAAAAACTGTTTTTT.

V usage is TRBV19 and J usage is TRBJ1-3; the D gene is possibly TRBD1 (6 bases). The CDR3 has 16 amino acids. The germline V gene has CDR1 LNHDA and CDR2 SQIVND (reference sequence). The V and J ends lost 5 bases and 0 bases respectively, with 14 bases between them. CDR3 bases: TGTGCCAGTAGTTTGACAGGACTCCGCTCTGGAAACACCATATATTTT. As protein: CASSLTGLRSGNTIYF.

The CDR3 loop reads CSVEKGLAPEQFF. In DNA, the CDR3 is TGCAGCGTTGAAAAAGGACTAGCCCCCGAGCAGTTCTTC. The chain uses TRBV29-1 and TRBJ2-1, with 8 nucleotides matching TRBD2. Trimming took 2 bases from V and 10 from J; bases not matched to a gene: 7. Germline values: CDR1 SQVTM, CDR2 ANQGSEA. The CDR3 covers 13 residues.

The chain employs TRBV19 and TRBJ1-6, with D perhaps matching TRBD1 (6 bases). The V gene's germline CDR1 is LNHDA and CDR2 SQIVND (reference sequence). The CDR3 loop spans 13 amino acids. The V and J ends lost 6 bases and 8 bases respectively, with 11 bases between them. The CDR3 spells CASRRGTDSPLHF. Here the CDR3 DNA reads TGTGCCAGTAGGAGGGGGACGGATTCACCCCTCCACTTT. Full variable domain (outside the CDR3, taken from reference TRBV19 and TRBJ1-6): DGGITQSPKYLFRKEGQNVTLSCEQNLNHDAMYWYRQDPGQGLRLIYYSQIVNDFQKGDIAEGYSVSREKKESFPLTVTSAQKNPTAFYLCASRRGTDSPLHFGNGTRLTVT.